This T cell receptor (beta chain) is from a study of blood T cell repertoires in COVID-19. Background on the study: In each case, the material was cDNA or gDNA derived from T cells, B-cell-depleted T cells, or PBMCs.

CDR3 length equals 12 residues. Per the germline V gene, CDR1 is MNHEY and CDR2 is SMNVEV (reference sequence). After removal of 3 bases from V and 5 bases from J, the junction contained 0 bases not matched to a gene. Participants were aged roughly 18 to 95 years, lived in under 25 US areas, and enrolled virtually. Allocation to cohorts depended on clinical history reported by the participants. Original processing methods: Scientists estimated how many nucleated cells there were by amplifying reference gene primers. This table comes from immunoSEQ multiplex PCR, and its TCRdb copy is limited to in-frame clones, with some not included. V and J calls and clone size are as listed in that table; D and trimming were resolved from the DNA. The table lists over 150,000 clones, about nine tenths of them singletons.

The clonotype originates from a woman under 40 who had recovered from COVID-19. The sample comprised PBMCs or T cells enriched from blood (not recorded which). This chain joins TRBV27 and TRBJ2-7, with 8 bases fitting TRBD1. The CDR3 nucleotides are TGTGCCAGCAGTTTGACAGGGGACGAGCAGTACTTC. Its translation: CASSLTGDEQYF.